The 8 T cell receptor beta chains below come from one sample, sequenced in a study of tumor and adjacent non-tumor tissue in lung cancer (dated by TCRdb to 2016 to 2019). Library preparation was by multiplex PCR. Sequenced on an Illumina HiSeq 2500. TCRbeta libraries were built by three rounds of nested PCR using primers (Table S4), following protocols modified from ARM-PCR. TCRdb cleaned the public reads at Q25 with fastp, built clones with MiXCR and kept in-frame beta chains. Records with the same CDR3 protein are collapsed into one entry carrying the most frequent genes and DNA. Present in this sample are fewer than 130,000 distinct CDR3 sequences, approximately 80% of which were seen just once. The top ten clonotypes cover more than 20% of the sample. RNA was isolated from bulk, unsorted tissue, and RNA quality was assessed with a NanoDrop ND-1000 and an Agilent 2100. The sample consisted of lung tumor tissue. The receptors shown here come from a man in his 70s with non-small cell lung cancer.

Comments on this clonotype: Germline is not matched at one junction end, which may reflect a read error. This sequence joins TRBV11-2 and TRBJ2-2; D perhaps matches TRBD2 (5 bases). There are 16 residues in the CDR3. Germline assignment: CDR1 SGHAT and CDR2 FQNNGV. CDR3 loop: CASRLFADYSTGELFF. CDR3 DNA sequence: TGTGCCAGCAGGTTATTCGCCGACTACAGCACCGGGGAGTTGTTTTTT.

In regard to this clonotype: An end of the junction differs from the germline gene, which may be a read error. The chain couples TRBV10-2 to TRBJ1-4; no firm D call. CDR3 length: 14 residues. The germline V gene has CDR1 WSHSY and CDR2 SAAADI. The CDR3 reads CASSTGIVNDKLFF. The CDR3, as DNA: TGCGCCAGCAGTACCGGGATAGTAAATGACAAACTATTTTTT.

This clonotype has a single count. One junction end does not reproduce the germline sequence, and a read error may be involved. The chain is built from TRBV5-6 and TRBJ1-1, with a weak D call TRBD1 (5 bases). CDR1 is SGHDT, CDR2 YYEEEE, per germline. This CDR3 has 16 amino acids. Written as DNA, the CDR3 is TGTGCCAGCAACTTGGACGGGGCGGGAATGAACACTGAAGCTTTCTTT. This codes for CASNLDGAGMNTEAFF. The full variable domain, rest sourced from reference TRBV5-6 and TRBJ1-1, is DAGVTQSPTHLIKTRGQQVTLRCSPKSGHDTVSWYQQALGQGPQFIFQYYEEEERQRGNFPDRFSGHQFPNYSSELNVNALLLGDSALYLCASNLDGAGMNTEAFFGQGTRLTVV.

With respect to this clonotype: The junction and the germline gene differ at one end; a read error may be behind it. The chain has TRBV29-1 and TRBJ2-7, with a tentative D call TRBD2 (6 bases). CDR3 length equals 14 residues. The germline gives CDR1 SQVTM, CDR2 ANQGSEA. The CDR3: CSVERAGLAYEQYF. For the CDR3, the DNA is TGCAGTGTTGAAAGGGCGGGACTGGCCTACGAGCAGTACTTC.

This clonotype has a count of ten or more. This chain uses TRBV20-1 with TRBJ1-5, with D perhaps TRBD1 (6 bases). This CDR3 comprises 15 residues. Germline V gene lookup returns CDR1 DFQATT and CDR2 SNEGSKA (reference sequence). The V and J ends lost 5 bases and 4 bases respectively, with 18 bases between them. This CDR3 reads CSAPRLQGRNQPQHF. CDR3 DNA sequence: TGCAGTGCTCCGAGACTACAGGGAAGGAATCAGCCCCAGCATTTT.

This rearrangement joins TRBV4-1 to TRBJ2-7, with 7 positions matching TRBD2. The CDR3 extends over 14 amino acids. Per germline, CDR1 MGHRA and CDR2 YSYEKL. The junction had 2 bases not matched to a gene; V was cut back by 1 base and J by 2 bases. The CDR3 loop is CASSQAGLPYEQYF. CDR3 coding DNA: TGCGCCAGCAGCCAAGCGGGACTACCCTACGAGCAGTACTTC.

This clonotype was picked up many times. V gene TRBV6-1 combines with J gene TRBJ2-1; 10 bases line up with TRBD2. With 0 bases clipped from V and 2 bases from J, the junction kept 4 bases outside the gene matches. Germline lookup yields CDR1 MNHNS and CDR2 SASEGT. The CDR3 is 17 amino acids. The CDR3 loop reads CASSEALSGGAYNEQFF. Written as DNA, the CDR3 is TGTGCCAGCAGTGAAGCTCTGAGCGGGGGGGCCTACAATGAGCAGTTCTTC.

The chain employs TRBV5-5 and TRBJ1-1, with TRBD1 identical over 12 bases. V trimming: 5 bases; J trimming: 5 bases; junction bases outside the gene matches: 16. CDR3 length: 18 amino acids. The germline V gene encodes CDR1 SGHKS and CDR2 YYEKEE (reference sequence). The CDR3 spells CASSYEPGQGADMTEAFF. For the CDR3, the DNA is TGTGCCAGCAGTTACGAGCCGGGACAGGGGGCGGATATGACTGAAGCTTTCTTT.